This TCR beta chain originates from a study of cytomegalovirus exposure and HLA in healthy donors (dated by TCRdb to the late 2010s). The study in broad terms: An earlier analysis of approximately 600 of the donors reported about 250 Gb of sequence data and 120 million or so unique TCR beta sequences from about 200 million T cells. The number of typed donors differed by locus: about 620-630 for A, B, C, DRB1 and DQB1; 500 to 550 for DQA1; roughly 600 for DPA1; and some 430 for DPB1. To predict cytomegalovirus infection status, the study combined high-throughput TCR immunosequencing, statistical association of individual TCRs with disease status, and machine learning. HLA typing covered class I and class II loci at four-digit resolution. The study aimed to test whether signatures of past pathogen exposure could be identified by cataloging public T cell receptors. Genome-wide SNP genotypes for about 55% of the 666 donors were used in a later genetic analysis, which treated that subset as a discovery cohort. An early release covering roughly 640 HLA-typed donors comprised about 300 gigabases of sequencing data and approximately 85 million unique TCR sequences. An earlier analysis of 587 of the donors used high-throughput TCR beta sequencing to judge whether each TCR beta V gene segment behaved as functional or pseudogenic. Using immunosequencing, the study profiled T cell repertoires from 500 to 800 subjects and related those repertoires to cytomegalovirus serostatus. In the later analysis, no new phenotypic data were used to find candidate immune exposures; instead, reliance was placed on TCR beta sequences and their occurrence across donors. Among about 360 genotyped donors of the cohort, an average of around 240,000 unique TCR beta nucleotide sequences were sequenced per donor, roughly a sixth of them non-productive. Because of strong linkage in the cohort, roughly five DR-DQ haplotypes were treated as single units for association and clustering. A later analysis re-analyzed previously published TCR beta repertoires from 500 to 700 donors and added high-resolution HLA genotyping to study TCR occurrence patterns. Among the 398 genotyped donors, under 90% belonged to the genetic ancestry cluster associated with self-reported Caucasian donors. All discovery cohort repertoires had been generated using a single sequencing platform. Alongside the repertoire data, information on donor age, sex, ethnicity and CMV serostatus was compiled. A separate validation cohort of approximately 120 different subjects was used in addition to the roughly 700-subject first cohort.

The cohort was made up of 500 to 800 healthy bone marrow donors. At the time of sampling, every cohort member was nominally healthy, though immune exposures that went unrecorded were likely present. The donor was CMV seropositive and belonged to the group of 250 to 300 seropositive cohort members. A peripheral blood sample was provided by each donor, and peripheral blood mononuclear cells were used for TCR beta sequencing. Genomic DNA extraction from the blood cell samples was performed with the Qiagen DNeasy Blood Extraction Kit. Libraries were made using the immunoSEQ multiplex PCR assay. A mixture of 60 forward primers for TCR Vbeta segments and 13 reverse primers for TCR Jbeta segments was used in the multiplex PCR. Amplification of the CDR3 region of rearranged TCR beta genes was performed with a multiplex PCR assay on genomic DNA. The amplified TCR beta libraries were sequenced on the Illumina HiSeq System as 87-base-pair reads. The original methods were these. In a later analysis, roughly 80 million unique TCR beta chains were counted across the 500 to 850 repertoires, and roughly 11 million of these chains were shared by at least two donors. A nearest-neighbor algorithm error-corrected the raw reads and collapsed the reads into unique sequences, merging closely related sequences to remove PCR and sequencing errors. CDR3 sequences were aligned to IMGT reference sequences to assign V, D and J gene segments. Each retained sequence needed at least a six-nucleotide match to both a V gene segment and a J gene segment. Rearrangements were classified as productive when the CDR3 lacked stop codons and remained in frame with V and J, and all other rearrangements were classified as non-productive. CDR3 was defined by IMGT convention, running from the second conserved V-encoded cysteine to the conserved J-encoded phenylalanine. Sequences without an unambiguous match to a single V gene segment were excluded from the earlier analysis of approximately 560 of the donors. An earlier analysis of about 600 of the donors called V segments functional above 56.7% productive rearrangements and segregating when the between-donor standard deviation exceeded 5%. A statistical classification framework was built for diagnosing cytomegalovirus status from the catalog of TCR beta chain sequences. In a later analysis, TCR nucleotide sequences were compared against IMGT/GENE-DB human TR gene sequences so that V and J genes could be assigned. In a later analysis, CDR3 sequences and most-parsimonious VDJ recombination scenarios were assigned using the TCRdist pipeline. A later analysis defined each TCR beta chain by its CDR3 amino acid sequence plus V-gene family, and excluded reads lacking a unique V-gene family. To address suspected cross-contamination and a sequencing artifact, a later analysis removed around 600 highly shared, low-generation-probability nucleotide sequences. For each public chain, a later analysis derived a clonal expansion index from normalized ranks of inferred template counts within each repertoire. A later analysis computed generation probabilities with a VDJ recombination model fitted to out-of-frame rearrangements, and checked the results against IGoR. In a later analysis, TCR-TCR, TCR-HLA and TCR-CMV co-occurrence was scored with hypergeometric tests, and a repertoire-size bias correction was applied to TCR pairs. A later analysis estimated false discovery rates by permuting HLA or CMV assignments 20 times. A later analysis grouped co-occurring TCRs with DBSCAN, adding TCRdist sequence similarity when clustering within HLA-allele-positive subsets. Repertoires with fewer than 30,000 or more than 120,000 public chains were left out of co-occurrence clustering, as were about five repertoires with anomalous nucleotide sharing. TCRdb took this table from immuneACCESS and kept in-frame rearrangements with V and J called. Such tables lack part of the clones; where checked against another copy, unresolved V genes explain under half of the gap, and the rest is unexplained. For V, J and clone size, that table is used; D and trimming come from the DNA. The sample has 95,000 or so clones on record, about 86% of them singletons. The biggest ten clones account for around 4.2% of the sample.

Findings and caveats that apply to the study as a whole: HLA typing was unavailable for some donors at each locus, so association tests used only the typed subset. A further reported finding was that TCR beta sequences accurately predicted the HLA-A and HLA-B alleles for most subjects in the first cohort. In vitro tests confirmed that a few of the cytomegalovirus-associated TCR beta chains recognize cytomegalovirus antigens. The study listed 164 TCR beta chains as associated with cytomegalovirus. In a later genetic analysis, a missense DCLRE1C variant was associated with V-gene and J-gene trimming of TCR beta chains, and the association was replicated in an independent cohort. Roughly uniform sequencing depth across donors was assumed in presence/absence analyses, although this assumption may not hold. Linkage disequilibrium might explain the correlated functional status among segregating V segments, but an unknown experimental factor could not be ruled out. The earlier analysis of 587 of the donors excluded approximately 15 rarely observed V segments, including chromosome 9 orphons, because counts were too low. A later analysis reported that several top co-occurrence clusters appeared linked to parvovirus B19, influenza, CMV and Epstein-Barr virus. Most CMV-associated TCR beta chains appeared to be HLA-restricted in a later analysis, and the HLA associations seemed to be driven largely by CMV exposure. According to a later analysis, TCR association rates differed among HLA loci, with DRB1 alleles showing the most associated TCRs and HLA-C alleles showing the fewest. Across donors, most TCR sequences were observed very rarely, whereas some public TCRs were present in many individuals. A later analysis found that HLA-associated TCR beta chains were more clonally expanded and had lower generation probabilities than equally common non-associated chains. Immune exposure information for the cohort was limited to CMV serostatus. This cohort had only TCR beta chains sequenced, and the lack of alpha or paired-chain data limited which features could be detected. At a false discovery rate of 0.05, a later analysis linked 16,951 TCR beta sequences to specific HLA alleles. In a later genetic analysis, fewer N-insertions in productive TCRs were reported among donors in an Asian-associated ancestry cluster than the roughly 700-donor mean. In both the original and validation cohorts, the classifier was reported to diagnose cytomegalovirus status with high specificity and sensitivity. Some IMGT-functional V segments, including TRBV6-2 and TRBV6-3, could not be told apart with the 87-base-pair reads, so those segments were excluded. The authors suggested that the approach could potentially be generalized to other disease states and immunological phenotypes. A cluster of highly shared sequence variants was judged likely to represent a technical artifact of the sequencing pipeline. In an earlier analysis of fewer than 750 of the donors, most TCR beta V segments were observed in productive rearrangements about 90% or about 30% of the time, broadly matching IMGT annotations. When HLA alleles, especially DR and DQ, strongly co-occurred, attributing TCR associations to individual alleles was difficult.

On this clone: Its antigen is not yet known. No base qualities exist here, and no much larger clone lies one base off it.

CDR1 and CDR2 are read off the germline V gene as SGHTS and YDEGEE. Trimming takes 4 bases off V and 6 bases off J; junction bases not matched to a gene: 1. There are 12 amino acids in the CDR3, from cysteine to phenylalanine inclusive. Of the read, only the CDR3 DNA is kept; its 36 bases are in frame from base 1. The sample taken for sequencing was PBMCs. Rearrangement joined TRBV5-8 to TRBJ2-7; 10 central nucleotides agree with TRBD2. This receptor was taken from a woman aged 65 to 85 in good health and CMV-seropositive. CDR3 protein: CASSRTSGEQYF. The DNA sequence is given as TGTGCCAGCAGCCGGACTAGCGGCGAGCAGTACTTC.